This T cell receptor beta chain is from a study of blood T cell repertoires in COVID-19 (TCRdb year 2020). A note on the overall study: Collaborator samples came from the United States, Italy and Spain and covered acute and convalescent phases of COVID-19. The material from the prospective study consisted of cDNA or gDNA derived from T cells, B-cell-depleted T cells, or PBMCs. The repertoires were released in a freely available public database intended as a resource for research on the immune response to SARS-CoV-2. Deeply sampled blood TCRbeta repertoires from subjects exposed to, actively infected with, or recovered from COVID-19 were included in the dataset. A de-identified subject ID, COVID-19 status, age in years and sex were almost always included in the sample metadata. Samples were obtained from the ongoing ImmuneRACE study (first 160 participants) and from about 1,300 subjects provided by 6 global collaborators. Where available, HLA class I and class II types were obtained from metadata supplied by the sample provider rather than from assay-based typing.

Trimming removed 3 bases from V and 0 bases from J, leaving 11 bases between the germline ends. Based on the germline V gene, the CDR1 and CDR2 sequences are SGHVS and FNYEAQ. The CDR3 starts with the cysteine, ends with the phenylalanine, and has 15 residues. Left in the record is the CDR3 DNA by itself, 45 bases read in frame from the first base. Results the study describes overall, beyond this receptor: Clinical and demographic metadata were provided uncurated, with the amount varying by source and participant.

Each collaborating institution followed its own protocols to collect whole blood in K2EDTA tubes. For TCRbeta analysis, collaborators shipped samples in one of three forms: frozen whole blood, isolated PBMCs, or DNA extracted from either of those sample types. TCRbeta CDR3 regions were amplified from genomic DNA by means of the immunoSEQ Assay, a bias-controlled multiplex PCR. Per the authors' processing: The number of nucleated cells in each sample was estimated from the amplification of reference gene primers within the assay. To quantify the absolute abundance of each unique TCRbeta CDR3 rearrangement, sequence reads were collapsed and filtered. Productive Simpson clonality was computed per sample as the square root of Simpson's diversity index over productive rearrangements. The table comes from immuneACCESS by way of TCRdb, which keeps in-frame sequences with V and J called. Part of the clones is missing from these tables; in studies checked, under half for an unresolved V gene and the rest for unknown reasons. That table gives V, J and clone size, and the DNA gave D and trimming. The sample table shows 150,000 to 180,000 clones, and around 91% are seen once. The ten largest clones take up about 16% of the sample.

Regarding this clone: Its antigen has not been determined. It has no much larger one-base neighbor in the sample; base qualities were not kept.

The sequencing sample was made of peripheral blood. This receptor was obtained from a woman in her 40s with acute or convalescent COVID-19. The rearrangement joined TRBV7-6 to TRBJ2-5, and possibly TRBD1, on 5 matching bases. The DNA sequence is TGTGCCAGCAGCTTCCTCAGGGTTAACCAAGAGACCCAGTACTTC. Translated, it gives CASSFLRVNQETQYF. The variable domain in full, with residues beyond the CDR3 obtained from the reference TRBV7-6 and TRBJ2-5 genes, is GAGVSQSPRYKVTKRGQDVALRCDPISGHVSLYWYRQALGQGPEFLTYFNYEAQQDKSGLPNDRFSAERPEGSISTLTIQRTEQRDSAMYRCASSFLRVNQETQYFGPGTRLLVL.